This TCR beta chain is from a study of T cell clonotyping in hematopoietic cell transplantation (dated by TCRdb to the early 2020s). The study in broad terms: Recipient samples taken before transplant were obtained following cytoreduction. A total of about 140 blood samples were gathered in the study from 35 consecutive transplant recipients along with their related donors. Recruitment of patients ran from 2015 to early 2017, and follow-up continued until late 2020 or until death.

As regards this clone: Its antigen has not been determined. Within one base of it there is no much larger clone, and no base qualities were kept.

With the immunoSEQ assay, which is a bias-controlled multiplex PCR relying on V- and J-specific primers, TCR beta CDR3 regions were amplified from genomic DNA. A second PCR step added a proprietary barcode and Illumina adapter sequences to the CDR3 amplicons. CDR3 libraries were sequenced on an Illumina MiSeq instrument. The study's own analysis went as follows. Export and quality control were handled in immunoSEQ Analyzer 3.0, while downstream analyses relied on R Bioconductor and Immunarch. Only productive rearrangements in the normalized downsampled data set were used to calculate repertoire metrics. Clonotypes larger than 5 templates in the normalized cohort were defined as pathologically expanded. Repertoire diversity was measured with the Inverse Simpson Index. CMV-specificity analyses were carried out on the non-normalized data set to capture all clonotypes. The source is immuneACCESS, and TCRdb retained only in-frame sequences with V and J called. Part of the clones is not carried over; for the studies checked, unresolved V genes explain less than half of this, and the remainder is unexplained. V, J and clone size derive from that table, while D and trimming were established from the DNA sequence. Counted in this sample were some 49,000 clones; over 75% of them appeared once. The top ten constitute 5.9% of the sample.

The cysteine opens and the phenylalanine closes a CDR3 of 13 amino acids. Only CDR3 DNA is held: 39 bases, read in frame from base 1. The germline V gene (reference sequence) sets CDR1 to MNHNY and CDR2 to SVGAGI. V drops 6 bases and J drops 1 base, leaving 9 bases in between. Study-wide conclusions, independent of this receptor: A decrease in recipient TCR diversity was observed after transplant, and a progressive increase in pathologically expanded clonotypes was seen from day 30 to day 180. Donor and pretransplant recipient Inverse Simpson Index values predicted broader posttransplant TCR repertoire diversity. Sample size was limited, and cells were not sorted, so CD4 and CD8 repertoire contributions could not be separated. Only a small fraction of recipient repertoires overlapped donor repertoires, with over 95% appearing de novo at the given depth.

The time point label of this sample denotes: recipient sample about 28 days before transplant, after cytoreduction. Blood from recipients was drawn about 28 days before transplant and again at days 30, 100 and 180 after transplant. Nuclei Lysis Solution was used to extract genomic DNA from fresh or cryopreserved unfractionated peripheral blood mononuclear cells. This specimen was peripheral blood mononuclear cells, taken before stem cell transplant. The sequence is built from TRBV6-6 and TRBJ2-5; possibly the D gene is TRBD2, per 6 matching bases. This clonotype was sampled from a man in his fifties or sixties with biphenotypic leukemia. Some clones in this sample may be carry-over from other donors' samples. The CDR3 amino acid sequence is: CASRAGIQETQYF. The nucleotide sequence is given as TGTGCCAGCAGGGCGGGGATCCAAGAGACCCAGTACTTC.